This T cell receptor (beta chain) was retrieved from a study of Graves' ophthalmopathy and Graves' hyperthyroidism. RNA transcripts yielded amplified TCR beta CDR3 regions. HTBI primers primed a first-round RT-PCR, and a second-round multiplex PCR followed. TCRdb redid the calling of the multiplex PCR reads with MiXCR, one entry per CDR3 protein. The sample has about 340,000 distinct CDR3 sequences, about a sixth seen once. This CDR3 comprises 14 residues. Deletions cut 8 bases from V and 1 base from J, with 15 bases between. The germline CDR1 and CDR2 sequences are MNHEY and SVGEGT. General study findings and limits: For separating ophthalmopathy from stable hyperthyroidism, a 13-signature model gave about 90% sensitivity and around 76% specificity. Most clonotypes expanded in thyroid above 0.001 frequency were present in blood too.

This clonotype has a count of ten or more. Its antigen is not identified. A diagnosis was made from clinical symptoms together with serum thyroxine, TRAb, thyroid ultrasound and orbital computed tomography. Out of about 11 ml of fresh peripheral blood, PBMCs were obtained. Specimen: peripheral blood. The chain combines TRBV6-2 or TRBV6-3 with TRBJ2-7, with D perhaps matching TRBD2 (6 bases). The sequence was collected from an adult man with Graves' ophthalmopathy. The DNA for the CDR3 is TGTGCCAGCCGCCGGCGGGAACTATCCTACGAGCAGTACTTC. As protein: CASRRRELSYEQYF.